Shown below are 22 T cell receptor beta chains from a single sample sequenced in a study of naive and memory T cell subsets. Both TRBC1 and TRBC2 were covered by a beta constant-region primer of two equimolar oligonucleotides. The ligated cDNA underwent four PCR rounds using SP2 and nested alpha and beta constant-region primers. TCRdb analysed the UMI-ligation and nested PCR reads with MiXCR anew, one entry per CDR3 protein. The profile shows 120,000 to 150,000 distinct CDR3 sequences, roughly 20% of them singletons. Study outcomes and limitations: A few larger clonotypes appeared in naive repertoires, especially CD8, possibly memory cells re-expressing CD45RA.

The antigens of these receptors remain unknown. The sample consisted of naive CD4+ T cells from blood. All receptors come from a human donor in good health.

The CDR3 here is CASIALRARYNEQFF. Written as DNA, the CDR3 is TGTGCCAGCATTGCCCTCAGGGCCCGATACAATGAGCAGTTCTTC. The V call is TRBV6-2 or TRBV6-3, the J call TRBJ2-1; D is perhaps TRBD1 (5 bases). There are 15 residues in the CDR3. Germline CDR1 and CDR2: MNHEY and SVGEGT. The V end was cut by 7 bases, the J end by 4 bases, with 17 bases between.

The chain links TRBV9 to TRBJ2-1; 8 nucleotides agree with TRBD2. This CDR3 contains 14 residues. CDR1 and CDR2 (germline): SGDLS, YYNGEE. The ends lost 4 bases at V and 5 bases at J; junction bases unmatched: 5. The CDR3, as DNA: TGTGCCAGCAGCAAGACTAGCGCCAACAATGAGCAGTTCTTC. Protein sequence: CASSKTSANNEQFF.

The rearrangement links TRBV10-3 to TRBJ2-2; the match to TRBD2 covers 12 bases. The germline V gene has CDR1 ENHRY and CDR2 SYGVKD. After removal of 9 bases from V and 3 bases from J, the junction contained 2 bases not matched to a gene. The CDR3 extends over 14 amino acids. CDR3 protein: CAMTSGRDTGELFF. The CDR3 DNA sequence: TGTGCCATGACTAGCGGGAGAGACACCGGGGAGCTGTTTTTT.

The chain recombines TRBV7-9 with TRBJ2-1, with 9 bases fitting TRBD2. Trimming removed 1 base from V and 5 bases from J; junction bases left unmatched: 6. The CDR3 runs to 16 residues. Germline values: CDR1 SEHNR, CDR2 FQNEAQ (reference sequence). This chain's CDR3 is CASSLEGGRAHNEQFF. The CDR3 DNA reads TGTGCCAGCAGCTTAGAAGGCGGGAGGGCCCACAATGAGCAGTTCTTC.

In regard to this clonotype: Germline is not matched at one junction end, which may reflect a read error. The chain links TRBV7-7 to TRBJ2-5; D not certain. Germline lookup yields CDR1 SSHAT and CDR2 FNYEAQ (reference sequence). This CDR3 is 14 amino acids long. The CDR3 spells CASSLGVSRETQYF. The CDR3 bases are TGTGCTAGCAGCTTAGGTGTTAGCCGAGAGACCCAGTACTTC.

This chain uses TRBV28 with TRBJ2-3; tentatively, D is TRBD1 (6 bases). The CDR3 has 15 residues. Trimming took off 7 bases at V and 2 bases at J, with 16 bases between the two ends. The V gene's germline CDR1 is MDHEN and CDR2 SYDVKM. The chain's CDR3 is CASINRGSITDTQYF. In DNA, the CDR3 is TGTGCCAGCATTAATAGGGGGAGCATCACAGATACGCAGTATTTT. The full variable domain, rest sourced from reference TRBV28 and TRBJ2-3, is DVKVTQSSRYLVKRTGEKVFLECVQDMDHENMFWYRQDPGLGLRLIYFSYDVKMKEKGDIPEGYSVSREKKERFSLILESASTNQTSMYLCASINRGSITDTQYFGPGTRLTVL.

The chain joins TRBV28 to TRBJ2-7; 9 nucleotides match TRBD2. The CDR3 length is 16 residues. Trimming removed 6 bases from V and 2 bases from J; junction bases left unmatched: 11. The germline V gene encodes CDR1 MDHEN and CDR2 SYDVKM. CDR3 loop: CASRTPSGTGPYEQYF. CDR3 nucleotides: TGTGCCAGCAGGACACCTAGCGGGACGGGTCCCTACGAGCAGTACTTC.

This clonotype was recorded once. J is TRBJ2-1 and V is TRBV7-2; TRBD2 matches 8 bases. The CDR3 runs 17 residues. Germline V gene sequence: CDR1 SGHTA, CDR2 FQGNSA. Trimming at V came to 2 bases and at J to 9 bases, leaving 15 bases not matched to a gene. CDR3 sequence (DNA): TGTGCCAGCAGCTTAAGTTGGCACGGGAGGGCCTGGGGTGAGCAGTTCTTC. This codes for CASSLSWHGRAWGEQFF.

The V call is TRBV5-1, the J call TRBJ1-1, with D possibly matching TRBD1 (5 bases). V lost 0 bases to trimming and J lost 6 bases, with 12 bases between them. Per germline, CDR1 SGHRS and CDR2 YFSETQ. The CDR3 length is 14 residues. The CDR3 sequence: CASSLVHRSPEAFF. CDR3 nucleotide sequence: TGCGCCAGCAGCTTGGTTCACAGGAGTCCTGAAGCTTTCTTT.

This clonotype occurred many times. In DNA form, the CDR3 reads TGTGCCAGCAGTAACGGGGCTCGTTACGAGCAGTACTTC. It encodes CASSNGARYEQYF. V gene TRBV27 combines with J gene TRBJ2-7; D possibly uses TRBD1 or TRBD2 (5 bases each). Germline V gene lookup returns CDR1 MNHEY and CDR2 SMNVEV (reference sequence). This CDR3 is built from 13 residues. The germline V and J ends were trimmed by 5 bases and 4 bases, with 12 bases remaining between them.

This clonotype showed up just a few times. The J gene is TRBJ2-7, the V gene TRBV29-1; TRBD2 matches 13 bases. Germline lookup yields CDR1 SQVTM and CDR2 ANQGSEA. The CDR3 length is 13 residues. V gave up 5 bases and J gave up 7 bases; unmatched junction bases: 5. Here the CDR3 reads CSVLGLAGREQYF. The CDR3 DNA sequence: TGCAGCGTTTTGGGACTAGCGGGACGGGAGCAGTACTTC.

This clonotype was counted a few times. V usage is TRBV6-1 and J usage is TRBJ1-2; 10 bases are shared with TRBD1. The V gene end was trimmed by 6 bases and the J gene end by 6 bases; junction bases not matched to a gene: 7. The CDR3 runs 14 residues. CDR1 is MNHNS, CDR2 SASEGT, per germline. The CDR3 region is CASSFSGTGDGYTF. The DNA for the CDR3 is TGTGCCAGCAGCTTTTCCGGGACAGGGGATGGCTACACCTTC.

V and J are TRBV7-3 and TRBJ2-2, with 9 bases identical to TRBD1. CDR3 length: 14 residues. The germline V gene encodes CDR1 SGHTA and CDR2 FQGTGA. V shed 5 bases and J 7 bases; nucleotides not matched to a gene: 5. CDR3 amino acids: CASSRDRADGELFF. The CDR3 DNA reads TGTGCCAGCAGCCGGGACAGGGCTGACGGGGAGCTGTTTTTT.

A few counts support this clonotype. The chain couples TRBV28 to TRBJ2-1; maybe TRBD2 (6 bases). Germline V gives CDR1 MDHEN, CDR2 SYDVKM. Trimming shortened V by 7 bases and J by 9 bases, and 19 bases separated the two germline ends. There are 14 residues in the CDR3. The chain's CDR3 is CASNDPGLRSEQFF. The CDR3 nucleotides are TGTGCCAGCAATGACCCGGGACTTCGTTCTGAGCAGTTCTTC.

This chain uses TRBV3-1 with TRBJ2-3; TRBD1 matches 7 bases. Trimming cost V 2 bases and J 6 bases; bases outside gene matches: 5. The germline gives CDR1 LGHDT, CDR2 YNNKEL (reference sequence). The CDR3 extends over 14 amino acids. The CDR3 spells CASSQRTGEDTQYF. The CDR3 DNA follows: TGTGCCAGCAGCCAACGGACAGGAGAGGATACGCAGTATTTT.

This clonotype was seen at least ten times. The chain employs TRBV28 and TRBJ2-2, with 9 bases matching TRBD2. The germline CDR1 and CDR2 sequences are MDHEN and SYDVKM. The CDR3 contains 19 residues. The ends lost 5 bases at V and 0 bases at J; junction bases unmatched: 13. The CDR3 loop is CASSPFSGTSRTNTGELFF. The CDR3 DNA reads TGTGCCAGCAGTCCCTTCAGTGGGACTAGCAGAACGAACACCGGGGAGCTGTTTTTT.

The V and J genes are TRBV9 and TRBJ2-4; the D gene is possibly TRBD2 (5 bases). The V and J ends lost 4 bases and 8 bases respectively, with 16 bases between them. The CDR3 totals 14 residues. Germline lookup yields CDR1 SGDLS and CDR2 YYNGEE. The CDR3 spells CASSPLHKADIQYF. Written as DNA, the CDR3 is TGTGCCAGCAGCCCCTTACACAAAGCGGACATTCAGTACTTC. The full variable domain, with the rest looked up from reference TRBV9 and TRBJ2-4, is DSGVTQTPKHLITATGQRVTLRCSPRSGDLSVYWYQQSLDQGLQFLIQYYNGEERAKGNILERFSAQQFPDLHSELNLSSLELGDSALYFCASSPLHKADIQYFGAGTRLSVL.

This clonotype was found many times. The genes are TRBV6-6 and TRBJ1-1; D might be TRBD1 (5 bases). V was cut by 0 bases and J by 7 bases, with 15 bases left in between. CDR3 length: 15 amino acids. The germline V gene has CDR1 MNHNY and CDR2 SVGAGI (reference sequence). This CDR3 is CASSYSSVGRGEAFF. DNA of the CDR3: TGTGCCAGCAGTTACTCGTCGGTGGGGAGGGGTGAAGCTTTCTTT.

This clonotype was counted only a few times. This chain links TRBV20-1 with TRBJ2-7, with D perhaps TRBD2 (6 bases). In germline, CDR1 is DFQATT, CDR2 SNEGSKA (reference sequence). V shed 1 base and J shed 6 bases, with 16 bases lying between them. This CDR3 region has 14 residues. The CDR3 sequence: CSARVPSGRGEQYF. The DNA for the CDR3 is TGCAGTGCTAGAGTCCCTTCAGGGCGGGGCGAGCAGTACTTC.

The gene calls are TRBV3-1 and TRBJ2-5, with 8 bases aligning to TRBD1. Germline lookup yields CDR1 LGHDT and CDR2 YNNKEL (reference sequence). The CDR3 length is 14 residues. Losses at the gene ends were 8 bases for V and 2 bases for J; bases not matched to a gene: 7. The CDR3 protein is CASGDRGGQETQYF. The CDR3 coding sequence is TGTGCCAGCGGCGACAGGGGCGGGCAAGAGACCCAGTACTTC.

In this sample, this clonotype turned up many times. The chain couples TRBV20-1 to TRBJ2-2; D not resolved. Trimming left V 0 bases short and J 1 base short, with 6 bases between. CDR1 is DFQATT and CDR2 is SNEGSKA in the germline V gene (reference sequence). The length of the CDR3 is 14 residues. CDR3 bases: TGCAGTGCTAGAGAATGGGGGAACACCGGGGAGCTGTTTTTT. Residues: CSAREWGNTGELFF.

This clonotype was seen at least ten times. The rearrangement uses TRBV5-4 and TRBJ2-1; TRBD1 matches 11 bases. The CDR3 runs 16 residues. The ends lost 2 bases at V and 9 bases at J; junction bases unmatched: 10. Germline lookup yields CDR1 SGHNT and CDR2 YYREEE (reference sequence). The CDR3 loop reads CASSFGFRTGGPEQFF. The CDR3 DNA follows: TGTGCCAGCAGCTTTGGGTTTCGGACAGGGGGCCCTGAGCAGTTCTTC. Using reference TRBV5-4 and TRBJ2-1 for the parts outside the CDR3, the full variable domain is ETGVTQSPTHLIKTRGQQVTLRCSSQSGHNTVSWYQQALGQGPQFIFQYYREEENGRGNFPPRFSGLQFPNYSSELNVNALELDDSALYLCASSFGFRTGGPEQFFGPGTRLTVL.